The 18 T cell receptor beta chains listed next were all sequenced from one sample in a study of identical twins. One entry per CDR3 protein results from TCRdb running MiXCR on the 5' RACE reads. The sample includes more than 1.5 million distinct CDR3 sequences, less than 40% of them seen just once. Specimen: cord blood. Every receptor here comes from a newborn girl in good health.

Many counts were recorded for this clonotype. V gene TRBV7-9 combines with J gene TRBJ2-1; possible D gene TRBD1, 6 bases. The CDR3 runs 15 residues. Germline CDR1 is SEHNR and CDR2 is FQNEAQ (reference sequence). V was cut by 6 bases and J by 6 bases, with 18 bases left in between. DNA for the CDR3: TGTGCCAGCAGGGAACAGGGTAACCATCGCAATGAGCAGTTCTTC. This codes for CASREQGNHRNEQFF. Full variable domain (remainder filled in from reference TRBV7-9 and TRBJ2-1): DTGVSQNPRHKITKRGQNVTFRCDPISEHNRLYWYRQTLGQGPEFLTYFQNEAQLEKSRLLSDRFSAERPKGSFSTLEIQRTEQGDSAMYLCASREQGNHRNEQFFGPGTRLTVL.

This clonotype turned up a few times. J is TRBJ1-2 and V is TRBV5-1; D uncertain. CDR1 is SGHRS, CDR2 YFSETQ, per germline. The CDR3 totals 12 residues. Trimming removed 2 bases from V and 8 bases from J, with 10 bases in between. The CDR3 bases are TGCGCCAGCAGCTTCGGGCCCACGGGCTACACCTTC. This translates into CASSFGPTGYTF.

CDR3 protein: CASSQEILAASYNEQFF. In nucleotides, the CDR3 is TGTGCCAGCAGCCAAGAGATTCTAGCGGCCTCCTACAATGAGCAGTTCTTC. The chain uses TRBV3-1 and TRBJ2-1, with 7 bases aligning to TRBD2. The CDR3 loop spans 17 amino acids. Germline assignment: CDR1 LGHDT and CDR2 YNNKEL (reference sequence). Unmatched junction bases numbered 5, after V lost 0 bases and J lost 0 bases.

The V and J genes are TRBV20-1 and TRBJ2-1; 7 nucleotides agree with TRBD2. V lost 3 bases to trimming and J lost 2 bases; unmatched junction nucleotides: 4. Germline V gene sequence: CDR1 DFQATT, CDR2 SNEGSKA (reference sequence). The CDR3 extends over 14 amino acids. The CDR3 DNA reads TGCAGTGCTAGGGTGCGGGGGACCTACAATGAGCAGTTCTTC. It yields the protein CSARVRGTYNEQFF.

This chain uses TRBV2 with TRBJ2-1, with D possibly called TRBD1 or TRBD2 (5 bases each). The CDR3 is made up of 14 amino acids. From germline, CDR1 is SNHLY and CDR2 FYNNEI. V lost 5 bases to trimming and J lost 7 bases, with 15 bases between them. CDR3 amino acids: CASSRTTGANEQFF. CDR3 sequence (DNA): TGTGCCAGCAGTCGGACCACCGGGGCAAATGAGCAGTTCTTC.

Details on this clonotype: This may come from a read error, since a much larger clone is one base off. The chain joins TRBV20-1 to TRBJ2-4, with 10 bases that match TRBD1. The assigned J gene may be wrong: the sequence end matches TRBJ2-7 better. CDR1 is DFQATT and CDR2 is SNEGSKA in the germline V gene (reference sequence). This CDR3 has 14 amino acids. CDR3 nucleotides: TGCAGTGCTAGAGATTGGACAGGGGGCTACGAGCAGTACTTC. This translates into CSARDWTGGYEQYF.

The gene calls are TRBV20-1 and TRBJ2-3; TRBD2 might be the D (6 bases). Germline-derived CDR1 and CDR2 are DFQATT and SNEGSKA (reference sequence). This CDR3 is 14 amino acids long. Deletions cut 6 bases from V and 6 bases from J, with 19 bases between. The CDR3 DNA reads as TGCAGTGCCTTAGGGCCTAGCGCTGGGGATACGCAGTATTTT. Residues: CSALGPSAGDTQYF.

This clonotype was seen a few times. The chain couples TRBV24-1 to TRBJ2-2; possibly TRBD2 for D (6 bases). The CDR3 sequence is 13 residues long. V lost 3 bases and J lost 6, with 7 bases in between. Germline-derived CDR1 and CDR2 are KGHDR and SFDVKD. CDR3 amino acids: CATSDGGSGELFF. The DNA of the CDR3 is TGTGCCACCAGTGATGGGGGGTCCGGGGAGCTGTTTTTT.

This clonotype was seen only once. The chain combines TRBV5-1 with TRBJ2-5; D call uncertain. This CDR3 comprises 14 residues. V lost 0 bases, J lost 11 bases, and 17 bases lay in between. Germline V gene lookup returns CDR1 SGHRS and CDR2 YFSETQ. The CDR3, as DNA: TGCGCCAGCAGCTTGGCCAATAACCACAATGAGCAGTACTTC. This gives the protein CASSLANNHNEQYF.

The V gene is TRBV3-1, the J gene TRBJ1-3; possibly TRBD1 for D (5 bases). The V end was cut by 4 bases, the J end by 2 bases, with 12 bases between. CDR3 length equals 15 residues. Germline V gene lookup returns CDR1 LGHDT and CDR2 YNNKEL (reference sequence). The CDR3 region is CASSPGHKTGNTIYF. Written as DNA, the CDR3 is TGTGCCAGCAGCCCCGGACATAAAACTGGAAACACCATATATTTT.

The chain links TRBV24-1 to TRBJ2-3; 9 bases are a match to TRBD1. Germline CDR1 is KGHDR and CDR2 is SFDVKD. Trimming at V came to 2 bases and at J to 0 bases, leaving 2 bases not matched to a gene. CDR3 length: 16 residues. DNA of the CDR3: TGTGCCACCAGTGATTCCGGGACAGGGAGCACAGATACGCAGTATTTT. This translates into CATSDSGTGSTDTQYF.

A few counts support this clonotype. The chain joins TRBV5-1 to TRBJ2-2; no clear D gene. The V gene's germline CDR1 is SGHRS and CDR2 YFSETQ. The CDR3 has 15 amino acids. V was clipped by 0 bases and J by 2 bases, with 8 bases between them. This CDR3 reads CASSLGQINTGELFF. The DNA for the CDR3 is TGCGCCAGCAGCTTGGGACAAATTAACACCGGGGAGCTGTTTTTT. Combining the CDR3 with reference TRBV5-1 and TRBJ2-2 gives the whole variable domain KAGVTQTPRYLIKTRGQQVTLSCSPISGHRSVSWYQQTPGQGLQFLFEYFSETQRNKGNFPGRFSGRQFSNSRSEMNVSTLELGDSALYLCASSLGQINTGELFFGEGSRLTVL.

This chain links TRBV29-1 with TRBJ1-4; D not certain. The V and J ends lost 6 bases and 0 bases respectively, with 8 bases between them. The germline gives CDR1 SQVTM, CDR2 ANQGSEA. The CDR3 runs 13 residues. Written as DNA, the CDR3 is TGCAGCGTCCGGGCTGCAACTAATGAAAAACTGTTTTTT. Amino acid sequence: CSVRAATNEKLFF.

This clonotype was seen a few times. This chain links TRBV20-1 with TRBJ1-5; D is possibly TRBD1 (6 bases). Germline assignment: CDR1 DFQATT and CDR2 SNEGSKA (reference sequence). This CDR3 has 14 amino acids. V was clipped by 5 bases and J by 2 bases, with 13 bases between them. The CDR3 nucleotides read TGCAGTGCTCTGTACGGGGGCGGCAATCAGCCCCAGCATTTT. Its translation is CSALYGGGNQPQHF.

This clonotype has just a few counts. The genes are TRBV14 and TRBJ2-5; 7 positions agree with TRBD1. The germline V gene has CDR1 SGHDN and CDR2 FVKESK. With 2 bases clipped from V and 5 bases from J, the junction kept 8 bases outside the gene matches. CDR3 length: 15 residues. The CDR3 sequence is CASSQLDRVGETQYF. For the CDR3, the DNA is TGTGCCAGCAGCCAACTTGACAGGGTGGGGGAGACCCAGTACTTC.

This clonotype has a handful of counts. The chain carries TRBV20-1 and TRBJ1-1; 7 positions agree with TRBD1. Losses at the gene ends were 5 bases for V and 6 bases for J; bases not matched to a gene: 9. Germline values: CDR1 DFQATT, CDR2 SNEGSKA (reference sequence). This CDR3 comprises 13 residues. The CDR3 sequence is CSAQTGWFAEAFF. As DNA, the CDR3 is TGCAGTGCTCAGACAGGGTGGTTTGCTGAAGCTTTCTTT.

This clonotype was detected ten times or more. The genes are TRBV4-2 and TRBJ1-1; D unresolved. Germline CDR1 and CDR2: LGHNA and YNFKEQ. V lost 8 bases and J 1 base, leaving 5 bases between the germline ends. The CDR3 loop spans 11 amino acids. CDR3 protein: CASGKNTEAFF. The CDR3 nucleotides are TGTGCCAGCGGTAAGAACACTGAAGCTTTCTTT.

The chain recombines TRBV2 with TRBJ1-5; no clear D gene. The CDR3 is 15 residues long. Looked up from germline, CDR1 is SNHLY and CDR2 is FYNNEI. Trimming shortened V by 6 bases and J by 7 bases, and 19 bases separated the two germline ends. The CDR3: CASSLSAQLGQPQHF. Here the CDR3 DNA reads TGTGCCAGCAGCCTATCGGCCCAGTTGGGGCAGCCCCAGCATTTT.